The clone carrying this T cell receptor (beta chain) is deemed medium-sized. At one of its ends the junction is not consistent with the germline gene, which may arise from a read error. The data were taken from a study of tumor-infiltrating lymphocytes in glioblastoma multiforme. CDR1 is WSHSY and CDR2 is SAAADI in the germline V gene. This CDR3 comprises 12 residues. TCR beta libraries were built from RNA through three nested multiplex PCR rounds using modified ARM-PCR. A single record per CDR3 protein comes from TCRdb applying MiXCR to the multiplex PCR reads. This sample carries 9,900 or so distinct CDR3 sequences, about 66% of them seen once, and the ten largest clones take approximately 58%.

Sequenced sample: brain tumor tissue. The chain carries TRBV10-2 and TRBJ2-7; perhaps TRBD1 as D (6 bases). The TCR sequence derives from a male donor with glioblastoma. CDR3 DNA: TGCGCCAGCAGTGAGTCGATTGAAGACAGGCGGTTC. Translated, it gives CASSESIEDRRF.